The 21 T cell receptor beta chains below all came from one sample that was sequenced in a study of blood T cell repertoires in COVID-19. Libraries were prepared by immunoSEQ multiplex PCR; TCRdb keeps only in-frame clonotypes and omits some of them. The sample shows 80,000 to 95,000 clones, more than 65% of them seen only once. Sequencing was performed on peripheral blood. Source of these receptors: an elderly woman with active or convalescent COVID-19.

This sequence joins TRBV6-5 and TRBJ1-5; 8 positions match TRBD1. With 5 bases clipped from V and 6 bases from J, the junction kept 6 bases outside the gene matches. CDR3 length: 14 amino acids. Germline-derived CDR1 and CDR2 are MNHEY and SVGAGI. The CDR3 DNA follows: TGTGCCAGCAGTATGGACAGGGCTTTTCAGCCCCAGCATTTT. This gives the protein CASSMDRAFQPQHF.

The chain couples TRBV19 to TRBJ1-4; D remains unclear. This CDR3 is built from 12 residues. V lost 4 bases, J lost 8 bases, and 8 bases lay in between. Looked up from germline, CDR1 is LNHDA and CDR2 is SQIVND (reference sequence). In DNA, the CDR3 is TGTGCCAGTAGTACGTACCAGGAAAAACTGTTTTTT. This gives the protein CASSTYQEKLFF.

The chain uses TRBV18 and TRBJ1-1; D might be TRBD1 (6 bases). Trimming cost V 1 base and J 7 bases, with 19 bases left between them. Germline V gives CDR1 KGHSH, CDR2 LQKENI. The CDR3 sequence is 16 residues long. CDR3 loop: CASSPRGGGGAGEAFF. CDR3 bases: TGTGCCAGCTCACCACGAGGCGGGGGGGGCGCCGGTGAAGCTTTCTTT.

The rearrangement links TRBV7-2 to TRBJ2-2, with D perhaps matching TRBD2 (7 bases). Trimming took off 5 bases at V and 4 bases at J, with 17 bases between the two ends. The CDR3 has 16 residues. CDR1 SGHTA and CDR2 FQGNSA come from the germline V gene. The CDR3: CASSPRGGGRTGELFF. The CDR3 nucleotides read TGTGCCAGCAGCCCTAGGGGCGGGGGCCGCACCGGGGAGCTGTTTTTT. Using reference TRBV7-2 and TRBJ2-2 for the parts outside the CDR3, the full variable domain is GAGVSQSPSNKVTEKGKDVELRCDPISGHTALYWYRQSLGQGLEFLIYFQGNSAPDKSGLPSDRFSAERTGGSVSTLTIQRTQQEDSAVYLCASSPRGGGRTGELFFGEGSRLTVL.

V usage is TRBV9 and J usage is TRBJ2-2; perhaps TRBD2 as D (5 bases). CDR1 and CDR2 from the germline V gene are SGDLS and YYNGEE. The CDR3 length is 13 residues. The V gene lost 5 bases and the J gene lost 4 bases, with 9 bases spanning the gap. CDR3 amino acids: CASSSGFTGELFF. The CDR3, as DNA: TGTGCCAGCAGTTCGGGGTTCACCGGGGAGCTGTTTTTT.

The rearrangement links TRBV11-2 to TRBJ2-3; tentative D call: TRBD2 (5 bases). This CDR3 has 12 amino acids. The germline V and J ends were trimmed by 1 base and 12 bases, with 11 bases remaining between them. The germline V gene encodes CDR1 SGHAT and CDR2 FQNNGV. The CDR3, as DNA: TGTGCCAGCAGCTTAGGAGGAGGCGTTCAGTATTTT. This encodes CASSLGGGVQYF.

The chain has TRBV7-6 and TRBJ2-1; a possible D gene is TRBD2 (5 bases). This CDR3 has 13 amino acids. Germline CDR1 reads SGHVS; CDR2 reads FNYEAQ. Trimming removed 5 bases at V and 7 bases at J, with 12 bases between. The CDR3 spells CASSPGVGNEQFF. The CDR3, as DNA: TGTGCCAGCAGCCCCGGGGTCGGGAATGAGCAGTTCTTC.

This clone was picked up a small number of times. Other DNA sequences of this sample code for an identical CDR3. This rearrangement joins TRBV4-1 to TRBJ2-7; 7 bases agree with TRBD1. Germline CDR1 and CDR2: MGHRA and YSYEKL. The CDR3 sequence is 15 residues long. Trimming at V came to 1 base and at J to 2 bases, leaving 5 bases not matched to a gene. The CDR3: CASSQGGTAPYEQYF. As DNA, the CDR3 is TGCGCCAGCAGCCAAGGGGGGACAGCACCCTACGAGCAGTACTTC.

V gene TRBV30 combines with J gene TRBJ1-2, with TRBD1 matching over 8 bases. V gave up 4 bases and J gave up 7 bases; unmatched junction bases: 8. CDR3 size: 13 residues. Germline CDR1 is GTSNPN and CDR2 is SVGIG (reference sequence). The CDR3: CAWTPGTGLGYTF. CDR3 DNA: TGTGCCTGGACGCCGGGGACAGGTCTTGGCTACACCTTC. Based on the CDR3 plus reference TRBV30 and TRBJ1-2, the full variable domain is SQTIHQWPATLVQPVGSPLSLECTVEGTSNPNLYWYRQAAGRGLQLLFYSVGIGQISSEVPQNLSASRPQDRQFILSSKKLLLSDSGFYLCAWTPGTGLGYTFGSGTRLTVV.

This clone has a handful of counts. The chain links TRBV2 to TRBJ1-2, with TRBD1 matching over 7 bases. CDR3 length: 13 residues. V dropped 6 bases and J dropped 10; count of bases not matched to a gene: 11. Germline assignment: CDR1 SNHLY and CDR2 FYNNEI. The CDR3 nucleotides are TGTGCCAGCAGGACAGGGACAGACAGTGACTACACCTTC. Its translation is CASRTGTDSDYTF.

The J gene is TRBJ2-1, the V gene TRBV7-3, with 10 positions matching TRBD2. The trim removed 5 bases at V and 4 bases at J, leaving 5 bases unmatched. The CDR3 consists of 15 residues. Looked up from germline, CDR1 is SGHTA and CDR2 is FQGTGA. The CDR3 reads CASSPRLAGYNEQFF. The CDR3 region has the DNA TGTGCCAGCAGCCCCCGACTAGCGGGTTACAATGAGCAGTTCTTC.

In this sample, this clone turned up a few times. V usage is TRBV6-5 and J usage is TRBJ1-3; the match to TRBD1 covers 7 bases. The ends lost 5 bases at V and 4 bases at J; junction bases unmatched: 8. The CDR3 contains 15 residues. Germline CDR1 and CDR2: MNHEY and SVGAGI. The CDR3 sequence is CASSRRTGEGNTIYF. CDR3 nucleotides: TGTGCCAGCAGTAGACGGACAGGAGAAGGAAACACCATATATTTT.

This clone was seen many times. J is TRBJ2-5 and V is TRBV7-9; 10 bases agree with TRBD2. V was clipped by 4 bases and J by 4 bases; unmatched bases: 3. Germline CDR1 reads SEHNR; CDR2 reads FQNEAQ (reference sequence). This CDR3 has 14 residues. The CDR3 DNA follows: TGTGCCAGCAGCTCACTAGCGGGGAGAGAGACCCAGTACTTC. It codes for CASSSLAGRETQYF.

V and J are TRBV5-1 and TRBJ1-1; 8 positions agree with TRBD1. The CDR3 has 15 residues. With 3 bases clipped from V and 6 bases from J, the junction kept 10 bases outside the gene matches. Germline-derived CDR1 and CDR2 are SGHRS and YFSETQ. The CDR3 sequence is CASSWQGAPGAEAFF. The CDR3 region has the DNA TGCGCCAGCAGCTGGCAGGGGGCGCCCGGGGCTGAAGCTTTCTTT.

The chain recombines TRBV19 with TRBJ1-1; D unresolved. CDR1 and CDR2 (germline): LNHDA, SQIVND (reference sequence). The CDR3 has 13 amino acids. V lost 3 bases and J lost 1, with 6 bases in between. The CDR3 is CASSISTNTEAFF. The CDR3 coding sequence is TGTGCCAGTAGTATTAGCACGAACACTGAAGCTTTCTTT.

V gene TRBV27 combines with J gene TRBJ2-3; D is perhaps TRBD1 (6 bases). The CDR3 sequence is 14 residues long. The germline gives CDR1 MNHEY, CDR2 SMNVEV (reference sequence). V lost 4 bases to trimming and J lost 3 bases, with 11 bases between them. The CDR3 DNA is TGTGCCAGCAGTTACAGGGCAGAGACAGATACGCAGTATTTT. Its protein is CASSYRAETDTQYF.

The CDR3 here is CASSQDPRGEQFF. In DNA, the CDR3 is TGCGCCAGCAGCCAAGACCCCCGGGGTGAGCAGTTCTTC. This chain links TRBV4-1 with TRBJ2-1, with a possible D match to TRBD2 (5 bases). This CDR3 comprises 13 residues. CDR1 is MGHRA and CDR2 is YSYEKL in the germline V gene. V lost 0 bases and J 9 bases, leaving 9 bases between the germline ends.

The chain uses TRBV7-2 and TRBJ2-2; D gene uncertain. V dropped 2 bases and J dropped 7 bases, with 2 bases sitting between them. Germline V lookup: CDR1 SGHTA, CDR2 FQGNSA. The CDR3 covers 11 residues. The CDR3: CASSLLGELFF. In DNA form, the CDR3 reads TGTGCCAGCAGCTTACTCGGGGAGCTGTTTTTT. The full variable domain, in which reference TRBV7-2 and TRBJ2-2 provide the parts outside the CDR3, is GAGVSQSPSNKVTEKGKDVELRCDPISGHTALYWYRQSLGQGLEFLIYFQGNSAPDKSGLPSDRFSAERTGGSVSTLTIQRTQQEDSAVYLCASSLLGELFFGEGSRLTVL.

The rearrangement uses TRBV7-2 and TRBJ1-1, with D perhaps TRBD1 (6 bases). The V end was cut by 5 bases, the J end by 5 bases, with 18 bases between. Germline values: CDR1 SGHTA, CDR2 FQGNSA. The CDR3 has 15 amino acids. CDR3 sequence (DNA): TGTGCCAGCAGCCCGCAACCAGGGGCGGTGACTGAAGCTTTCTTT. Translating it yields CASSPQPGAVTEAFF.

The gene calls are TRBV5-6 and TRBJ2-5; 12 bases are a match to TRBD2. The CDR3 spans 18 residues. The J segment lost 2 bases and the V segment lost 1 base, leaving 9 bases of the junction unmatched. Germline V lookup: CDR1 SGHDT, CDR2 YYEEEE. The CDR3 protein is CASSLNLAGGPSQETQYF. The CDR3 region has the DNA TGTGCCAGCAGCTTGAATCTAGCGGGGGGGCCGTCTCAAGAGACCCAGTACTTC.

The chain is built from TRBV7-8 and TRBJ2-2, with 7 bases matching TRBD1. The germline V gene has CDR1 SGHVS and CDR2 FQNEAQ. J was trimmed by 2 bases and V by 5 bases; bases with no gene match: 2. The CDR3 totals 14 residues. As DNA, the CDR3 is TGTGCCAGCAGCCGGGACAGTAACACCGGGGAGCTGTTTTTT. Translated, it gives CASSRDSNTGELFF.